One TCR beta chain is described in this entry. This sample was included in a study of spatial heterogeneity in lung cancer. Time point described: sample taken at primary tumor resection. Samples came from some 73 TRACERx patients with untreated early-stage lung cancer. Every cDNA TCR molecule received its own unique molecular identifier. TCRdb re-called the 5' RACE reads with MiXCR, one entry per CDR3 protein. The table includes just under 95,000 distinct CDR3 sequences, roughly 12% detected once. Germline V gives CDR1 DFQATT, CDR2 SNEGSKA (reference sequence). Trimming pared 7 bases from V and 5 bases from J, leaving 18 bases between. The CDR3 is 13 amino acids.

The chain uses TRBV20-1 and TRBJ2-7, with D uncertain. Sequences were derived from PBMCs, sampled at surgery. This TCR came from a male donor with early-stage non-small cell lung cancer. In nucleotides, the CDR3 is TGCAGTGTAGGCACTCCCCTTTGGGACGAGCAGTACTTC. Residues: CSVGTPLWDEQYF.